The entry that follows covers one T cell receptor (beta chain) sequence. Here immunoSEQ multiplex PCR was the method, and the copy in TCRdb shows in-frame clones only, minus some. The sample contains a few million clones, 85% to 95% of which appear only once. This entry is derived from a study of shared clonotypes between healthy human individuals. V lost 6 bases to trimming and J lost 8 bases; unmatched junction nucleotides: 9. The CDR3 consists of 14 residues. Germline-derived CDR1 and CDR2 are MDHEN and SYDVKM. The V and J genes are TRBV28 and TRBJ1-4; TRBD1 agrees at 7 bases. The clonotype comes from a man aged 18 to 29 in good health. Some clones in this sample may be carry-over from other donors' samples. The sequencing input was naive CD4+ T cells from PBMCs. Subset in this sample: CD45RA+ positively selected. The CDR3, as DNA: TGTGCCAGCAGCACGACAGGGTTCGGGGAAAAACTGTTTTTT. Amino acids: CASSTTGFGEKLFF.